This T cell receptor (beta chain) was retrieved from a study of beta chain features in type 1 diabetes. Across the study: No age, gender or cell yield differences were seen between patients and healthy donors. Study conclusions and caveats: Individuals with type 1 diabetes displayed fewer insertions and more deletions at VDJ junctions. Shorter TCRB CDR3s, moderately but significantly so, marked every one of the four CD4+ subsets in Type 1 diabetes patients.

The germline gives CDR1 SGDLS, CDR2 YYNGEE. The length of the CDR3 is 15 residues. Trimming cost V 2 bases and J 5 bases, with 16 bases left between them. For this clone: The antigen is not known.

Isolated RNA was reverse transcribed in full, so expressed TCRB transcripts were sequenced. The repertoire was sequenced with immunoSEQ multiplex PCR; TCRdb's copy has only in-frame clones and lacks some. The repertoire holds over 300,000 clones, with about a tenth as singletons. The single heparinised draw taken from each donor contained around 100 mL of blood on average. V usage is TRBV9 and J usage is TRBJ2-5; a weak D match, TRBD1 (7 bases). The material sequenced was central memory CD4+ T cells from blood. The sequence derives from a man aged 25-40 years with type 1 diabetes. CDR3 sequence (DNA): TGTGCCAGCAGCGTTGGAGGGACAGATGGGGAGACCCAGTACTTC. It encodes CASSVGGTDGETQYF.